This T cell receptor (beta chain) was captured by sequencing in a study of T cells in localized non-small cell lung cancer. Study observations and caveats: The highest T cell clonality was in uninvolved adjacent lung, above tumor.

The table lists this clone with a few counts. Its cognate antigen is unknown. The V end was cut by 6 bases, the J end by 4 bases, with 16 bases between. Germline V CDR1 and CDR2: SQVTM, ANQGSEA. The length of the CDR3 is 13 residues. Assay used: immunoSEQ multiplex PCR; TCRdb lists only in-frame clones, some missing. The sample holds under 800 clones, about 32% seen once. J is TRBJ2-7 and V is TRBV29-1; the D is unclear. The sequences come from normal lung tissue next to the tumor, collected before any cancer treatment. The receptor was derived from a man aged 40 to 69 with stage I lung adenocarcinoma. CDR3: CSVVIPTEYEQYF. In DNA, the CDR3 is TGCAGCGTGGTGATCCCTACCGAGTACGAGCAGTACTTC.